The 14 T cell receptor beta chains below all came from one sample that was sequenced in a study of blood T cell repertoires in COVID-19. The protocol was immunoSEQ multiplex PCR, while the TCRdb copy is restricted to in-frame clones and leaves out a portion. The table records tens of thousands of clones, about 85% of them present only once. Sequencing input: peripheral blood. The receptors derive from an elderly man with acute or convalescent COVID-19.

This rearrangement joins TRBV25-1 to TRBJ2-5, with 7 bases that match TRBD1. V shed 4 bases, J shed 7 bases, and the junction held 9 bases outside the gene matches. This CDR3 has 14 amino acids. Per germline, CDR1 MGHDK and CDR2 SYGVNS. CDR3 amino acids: CASSATGVSGTQYF. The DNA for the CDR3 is TGTGCCAGCAGTGCCACAGGGGTGTCCGGGACCCAGTACTTC.

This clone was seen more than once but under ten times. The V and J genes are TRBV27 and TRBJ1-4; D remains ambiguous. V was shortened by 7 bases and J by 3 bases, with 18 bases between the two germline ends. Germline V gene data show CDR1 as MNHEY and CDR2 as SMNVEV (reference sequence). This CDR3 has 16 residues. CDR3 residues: CASKPALVTSNEKLFF. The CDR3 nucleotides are TGTGCCAGCAAGCCCGCCCTCGTAACCTCTAATGAAAAACTGTTTTTT.

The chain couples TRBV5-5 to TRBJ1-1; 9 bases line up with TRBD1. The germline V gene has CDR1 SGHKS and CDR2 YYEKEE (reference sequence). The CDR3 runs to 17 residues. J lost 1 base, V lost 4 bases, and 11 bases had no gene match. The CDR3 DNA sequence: TGTGCCAGCAGCCGAATCGTCGGGACAGGGAAGAACACTGAAGCTTTCTTT. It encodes CASSRIVGTGKNTEAFF. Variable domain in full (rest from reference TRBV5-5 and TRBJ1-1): DAGVTQSPTHLIKTRGQQVTLRCSPISGHKSVSWYQQVLGQGPQFIFQYYEKEERGRGNFPDRFSARQFPNYSSELNVNALLLGDSALYLCASSRIVGTGKNTEAFFGQGTRLTVV.

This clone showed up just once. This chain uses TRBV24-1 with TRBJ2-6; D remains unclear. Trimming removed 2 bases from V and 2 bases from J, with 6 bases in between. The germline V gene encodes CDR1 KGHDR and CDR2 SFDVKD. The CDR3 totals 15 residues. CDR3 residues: CATSDYGPGANVLTF. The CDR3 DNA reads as TGTGCCACCAGTGATTACGGTCCTGGGGCCAACGTCCTGACTTTC.

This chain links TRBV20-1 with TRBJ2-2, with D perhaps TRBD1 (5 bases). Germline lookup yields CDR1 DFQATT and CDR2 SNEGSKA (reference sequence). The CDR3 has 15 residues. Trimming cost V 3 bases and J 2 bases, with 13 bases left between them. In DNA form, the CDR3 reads TGCAGTGCTAGTCAAGGGGCACGAAACACCGGGGAGCTGTTTTTT. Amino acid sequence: CSASQGARNTGELFF.

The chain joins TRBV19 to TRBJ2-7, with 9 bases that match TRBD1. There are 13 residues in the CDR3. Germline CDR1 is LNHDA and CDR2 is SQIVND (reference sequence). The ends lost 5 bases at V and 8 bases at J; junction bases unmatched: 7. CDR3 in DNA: TGTGCCAGTAGTGACGACAGGGGGAAGAAGCAGTACTTC. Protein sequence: CASSDDRGKKQYF.

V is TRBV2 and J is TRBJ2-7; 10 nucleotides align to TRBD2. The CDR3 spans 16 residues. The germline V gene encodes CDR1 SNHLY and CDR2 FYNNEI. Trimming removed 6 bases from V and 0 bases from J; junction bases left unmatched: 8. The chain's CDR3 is CASRGGTSAGSYEQYF. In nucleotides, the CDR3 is TGTGCCAGCAGGGGGGGGACTAGCGCGGGCTCCTACGAGCAGTACTTC.

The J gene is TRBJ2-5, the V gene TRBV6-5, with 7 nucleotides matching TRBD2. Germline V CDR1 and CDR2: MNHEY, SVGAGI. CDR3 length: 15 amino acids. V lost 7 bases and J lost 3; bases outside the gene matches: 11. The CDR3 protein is CASTGSGGSKETQYF. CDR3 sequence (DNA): TGTGCCAGCACGGGATCGGGGGGTTCAAAAGAGACCCAGTACTTC.

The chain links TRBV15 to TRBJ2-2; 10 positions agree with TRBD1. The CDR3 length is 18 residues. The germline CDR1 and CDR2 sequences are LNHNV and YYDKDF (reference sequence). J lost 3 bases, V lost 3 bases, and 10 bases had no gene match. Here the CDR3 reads CATSRVLGGTGDTGELFF. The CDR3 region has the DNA TGTGCCACCAGCAGGGTACTTGGAGGGACAGGGGACACCGGGGAGCTGTTTTTT. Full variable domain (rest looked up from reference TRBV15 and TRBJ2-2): DAMVIQNPRYQVTQFGKPVTLSCSQTLNHNVMYWYQQKSSQAPKLLFHYYDKDFNNEADTPDNFQSRRPNTSFCFLDIRSPGLGDTAMYLCATSRVLGGTGDTGELFFGEGSRLTVL.

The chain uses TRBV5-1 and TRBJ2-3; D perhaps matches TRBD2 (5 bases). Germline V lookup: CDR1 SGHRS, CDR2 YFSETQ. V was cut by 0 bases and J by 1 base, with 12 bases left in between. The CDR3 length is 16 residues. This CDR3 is CASSLGSSGGTDTQYF. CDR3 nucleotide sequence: TGCGCCAGCAGCTTGGGGTCGAGCGGAGGCACAGATACGCAGTATTTT.

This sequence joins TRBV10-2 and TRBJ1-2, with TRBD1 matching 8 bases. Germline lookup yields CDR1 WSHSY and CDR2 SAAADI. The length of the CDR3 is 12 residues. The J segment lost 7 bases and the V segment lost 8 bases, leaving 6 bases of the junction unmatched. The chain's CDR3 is CASRGQGAGYTF. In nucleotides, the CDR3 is TGCGCCAGCCGCGGACAGGGAGCTGGCTACACCTTC.

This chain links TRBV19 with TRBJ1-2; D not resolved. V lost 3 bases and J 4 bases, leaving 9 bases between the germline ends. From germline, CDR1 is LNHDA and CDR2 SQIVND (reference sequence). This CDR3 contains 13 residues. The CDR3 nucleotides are TGTGCCAGTAGTATGGCACCTTTCTATGGCTACACCTTC. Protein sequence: CASSMAPFYGYTF.

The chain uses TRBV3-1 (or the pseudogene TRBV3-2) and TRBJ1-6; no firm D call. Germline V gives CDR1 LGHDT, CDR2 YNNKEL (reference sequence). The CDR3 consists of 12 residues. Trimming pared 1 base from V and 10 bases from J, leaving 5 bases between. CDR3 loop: CASSQVSSPLHF. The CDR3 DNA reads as TGTGCCAGCAGCCAAGTATCCTCACCCCTCCACTTT.

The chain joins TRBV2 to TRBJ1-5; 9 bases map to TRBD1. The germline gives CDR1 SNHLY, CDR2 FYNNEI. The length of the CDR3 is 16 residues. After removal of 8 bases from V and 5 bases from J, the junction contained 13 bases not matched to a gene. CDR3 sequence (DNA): TGTGCCAGCGGACGTACAGGGGGCCTAGCGTATCAGCCCCAGCATTTT. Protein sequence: CASGRTGGLAYQPQHF. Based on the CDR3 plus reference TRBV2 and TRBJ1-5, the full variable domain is EPEVTQTPSHQVTQMGQEVILRCVPISNHLYFYWYRQILGQKVEFLVSFYNNEISEKSEIFDDQFSVERPDGSNFTLKIRSTKLEDSAMYFCASGRTGGLAYQPQHFGDGTRLSIL.